A single TCR beta chain is shown here with its context. This clone's antigen is unknown. Qualities for individual bases were not recorded, and no much larger clone is one base off. Sample time point, as interpreted from the label and publication: about a year on ibrutinib. For TCR beta library preparation, about 2 micrograms of genomic DNA were isolated from cryopreserved PBMCs. Longitudinal blood samples from CLL patients on ibrutinib monotherapy were analyzed using high-throughput TCR beta sequencing. The patients were enrolled in a single-center, open-label phase 2 trial of ibrutinib monotherapy. The data derive from a study of cytotoxic CD8 clonotypes in ibrutinib-treated CLL (dated by TCRdb to 2020 to 2022). Notes on the research overall: In this cohort, around 15 patients were treatment-naive and ten to eleven were relapsed/refractory, while some 17 had unmutated IGHV. Cryopreserved peripheral blood mononuclear cells were obtained prior to treatment, at the time of response, and at either disease progression or sustained remission. Longitudinal samples were obtainable from about 30% of the 86 participants in the trial. On average, each sample had roughly 250,000 productive templates and under 95,000 productive rearrangements. Partial responses were observed in 24 patients and complete responses in 2; after a median follow-up of around 68 months, remission was maintained in 15 or so patients and progression was observed in 12. Samples at response were collected after a median of roughly 13 months of treatment, with a range of roughly 6 to 40 months. Every sample from remission and from progressive disease was obtained while the patients were still on ibrutinib.

Each clonotype received, on average, about 9.7x coverage in deep resolution sequencing performed on a MiSeq, where the target depth lay between 1 in 1 million and 1 in 200,000 T cells. The immunoSEQ hsTCRB Kit was used to generate the TCR beta libraries. The authors' pipeline ran thus. ImmunoSEQ Data Assistant and ImmunoSEQ Analyzer were used for data analysis, and V, D and J genes were assigned according to IMGT definitions. Clonality, which ranges from 0 to 1, was calculated by subtracting the normalized Shannon entropy of productive rearrangement frequencies from one. Only overrepresented clonotypes making up at least 0.05% of each patient's repertoire were included in the public clonotype analysis. Approximately 14 age-matched healthy donor repertoires from immuneACCESS were used as controls for clonality. In its TCRdb copy, this immuneACCESS table keeps in-frame sequences only and misses some clones. Where compared with another copy, unresolved V genes explain less than half of these, and the others have no known cause. Clone size and the V and J calls come from that table; the DNA yielded D and trimming. Present in this sample are 150,000 or so clones, around three quarters of which were seen just once. The ten most abundant clones make up 25% to 30% of the sample.

Results the study describes overall, beyond this receptor: At baseline, clonality was higher than in age-matched healthy donors and showed a strong correlation with circulating CD8+ T-cell counts. Public clonotypes were found to be uncommon and were observed to contract or remain stable during treatment; the increase in clonality was shown to reflect expansion of private clonotypes at ibrutinib response. Lymph node repertoires were not examined, and the timing of sampling was not matched between patients in sustained remission and those whose disease progressed. An increase in clonality was observed at ibrutinib response, with clonality remaining stable during sustained remission and falling back toward baseline at progression.

V drops 4 bases and J drops 2 bases, leaving 15 bases in between. CDR1 MNHEY and CDR2 SVGAGI are derived from the germline V gene. The CDR3 runs 15 residues from the cysteine to the phenylalanine. Only the CDR3 DNA is retained, 45 bases long and in frame from the first base. This chain joins TRBV6-5 to TRBJ2-7; TRBD1 is a weak D gene call, 5 bases matching. Sequenced here: PBMCs, sampled after 12 months of ibrutinib treatment. The TCR was taken from a human donor with chronic lymphocytic leukemia. The CDR3 region reads CASSSTLDRPYEQYF. The DNA is TGTGCCAGCAGTTCTACCCTCGACAGACCCTACGAGCAGTACTTC.